This paragraph covers one T cell receptor (beta chain) sequence. Its antigen target is currently unknown. No much larger clone exists at a distance of one base, and base qualities are not known. Per the germline V gene, LGHNA is the CDR1 and YSLEER is the CDR2. Trimming takes 0 bases from V and 4 bases from J, and the germline ends sit 15 bases apart. Including cysteine and phenylalanine, the CDR3 has 17 amino acids. Only the CDR3 DNA stays, 51 bases, in frame from base 1. CD8 naive samples were obtained by positive selection for CCR7 among CD45RO-negative cells, yielding a CD45RA+CCR7+ population from which TemRA cells were excluded. Donors were healthy HIV-negative adults with no recently reported acute infections or vaccinations. Every donor was a Caucasian adult living in Nashville, Tennessee, USA. Blood was collected by leukapheresis, and PBMCs were isolated by Ficoll-Histopaque density gradient centrifugation and then cryopreserved in liquid nitrogen vapor phase. Purity and quantity of every magnetically sorted T cell population were checked by analytical flow cytometry. Each sorted fraction had its genomic DNA isolated and then quantified by UV absorbance on a Nanodrop 2000c.

Using the deep immunoSEQ assay, TCR CDR3 regions were amplified from genomic DNA by multiplex PCR. Extracted genomic DNA from each cell subset was spread evenly across all wells of several immunoSEQ 96-well plates, with each plate serving as a replicate. Each replicate PCR for sorted subsets received around 200 ng genomic DNA, equal to roughly 29,000 T cell genomes. Purified libraries were quantified with a Qubit 3.0 fluorometer, sized on a Bioanalyzer 2100, and re-quantified with the KAPA Library Quantification kit. Each immunoSEQ 96-well plate was sequenced on its own single-read 150-cycle Illumina NextSeq 550 flow cell. Per the source publication's procedure: Because the immunoSEQ output included only junctional sequences and no quality scores, the filtering could not be the same as the filtering used for full-length reads. To assign V/J genes and CDR3, sequences were annotated against IMGT germline references using PyIR, a Python wrapper for IgBLAST v1.9. Any read was removed if the V/J assignment was weak (E-value above 1e-6), the CDR3 was missing, or the read contained stop codons, out-of-frame junctions, or ambiguous translated residues. V3J clonotypes were defined as sequences sharing an identical inferred V gene, J gene, and CDR3 amino acid sequence. Percentage overlap between repertoires was computed as shared unique clonotypes divided by the size of the smaller repertoire. Three approaches were used to assess repertoire richness: RTK rarefaction, the Chao1 estimator, and Recon v2.1 estimates of unobserved clonotypes. Generation probabilities for all TCRbeta clonotypes obtained by the gDNA method from a few donors were computed using OLGA. Imported from immuneACCESS, the table was reduced by TCRdb to in-frame sequences with V and J called. These copies leave out some clones; in studies compared against another copy, an unresolved V gene accounts for under half, and the cause of the remainder is not known. V and J calls and clone size are those listed in that table; D and trimming were worked out from the DNA. This sample has approximately 810,000 clones in its table, and around 92% of those were observed once. The biggest ten clones account for approximately 25% of the sample.

The source of the sample is a study of shared clonotypes between healthy human individuals (dated by TCRdb to 2020 to 2021). Turning to the overall study: The cohort included a few men and two women between 18 and 49 years of age. For each donor, CD4 naive and CD4 memory were each run on three plates, CD8 naive on two plates, and CD8 memory on one plate. The study deeply sequenced blood TCR repertoires of about 5 healthy adults to estimate repertoire size and the extent of clonotype sharing between individuals. Different laboratories and diverse techniques were used to prepare libraries and sequence TCR repertoires, to increase sequencing depth and limit assay-specific biases. Each donor's leukapheresis produced roughly between roughly 0.85 and 9.5 billion PBMCs.

Broad study findings and their caveats: Around 5.4% of naive CD4, around 3.5% of naive CD8, approximately 2% of memory CD4, and about 0.4% of memory CD8 clonotypes were shared across several donors. Pairwise subsampling led to the expectation that sequencing depth would affect the degree of clonotype sharing among donors. Naive subsets generally had larger estimated clonotype richness than memory subsets. Because the study included a small number of donors, the genetic and exposure-history diversity represented was limited. Sampling was restricted to blood, and TCR repertoires in tissues likely differ from the TCR repertoires found in blood. Compared with non-shared clonotypes, the clonotypes found in all four sorted-subset donors had higher generation probabilities. Rarefaction of sorted-subset datasets indicated incomplete sequencing despite the large sequencing depth.

The chain is made from TRBV4-3 and TRBJ2-2; the D gene may be TRBD1 or TRBD2, since each aligns over 5 bases. This clonotype originated in a young man in good health. The source material was naive CD8+ T cells sorted from blood. Taken with the paper, the label for cell subset or site translates to: CD45RA+CCR7+. The CDR3 protein sequence reads: CASSQEWSWGSTGELFF. In nucleotides, the sequence is TGCGCCAGCAGCCAAGAGTGGAGTTGGGGGAGCACCGGGGAGCTGTTTTTT.